The rows below give T cell receptor beta chains drawn from one sample of a study of shared T cell receptors in the human thymus. Only in-frame clones appear in the TCRdb table, and some are missing; sequencing was by immunoSEQ multiplex PCR. Of 650,000 to 950,000 clones listed, approximately 83% were seen once; the top ten hold over 0.008%. The same data also contributed to another study, on human thymus T cells.

The sequencing sample was made of thymocytes. All receptors derive from a girl under three years old with a congenital heart defect. CDR3s include the opening cysteine and the closing phenylalanine or tryptophan. Each record gives: J gene, V gene, CDR3 length, clone size, D gene, CDR3 DNA, CDR3 protein. A D gene is named only where the DNA matches it firmly. Clone size appears in some rows only: once, few, many, or a class for an expanded clone.

TRBJ1-6 | TRBV9 | 17 | NA | NA | TGTGCCAGCAGCGTAGGGGAGCCTCCTTTCTATAATTCACCCCTCCACTTT | CASSVGEPPFYNSPLHF
TRBJ2-3 | TRBV18 | 16 | NA | NA | TGTGCCAGCTCACCCAGGACTATAACTAGCACAGATACGCAGTATTTT | CASSPRTITSTDTQYF
TRBJ1-3 | TRBV6-6 | 14 | NA | NA | TGTGCCAGCAGTCTGAGGGATTCTGGAAACACCATATATTTT | CASSLRDSGNTIYF
TRBJ2-3 | TRBV9 | 14 | NA | TRBD2 | TGTGCCAGCAGCCTAAAGCGGGGGGGAGATACGCAGTATTTT | CASSLKRGGDTQYF
TRBJ1-1 | TRBV28 | 11 | NA | NA | TGTGCCAGCAGAGGGGCCACTGAAGCTTTCTTT | CASRGATEAFF
TRBJ1-1 | TRBV6-1 | 14 | NA | TRBD1 | TGTGCCAGCAGTCTACAGGGGTCGACCACTGAAGCTTTCTTT | CASSLQGSTTEAFF
TRBJ2-7 | TRBV5-6 | 14 | NA | TRBD1 | TGTGCCAGCAGCTTGCGGGACAGGGTCTACGAGCAGTACTTC | CASSLRDRVYEQYF
TRBJ1-1 | TRBV15 | 16 | NA | NA | TGTGCCACCAGCAGCCTCCCGAGGGAAGCCCTCCCTGAAGCTTTCTTT | CATSSLPREALPEAFF
TRBJ2-2 | TRBV7-8 | 16 | NA | NA | TGTGCCAGCAGCTTACCCCCGGCCGACAGAACCGGGGAGCTGTTTTTT | CASSLPPADRTGELFF
TRBJ1-2 | TRBV21-1 | 18 | few | NA | TGTGCCAGCAACCACCCCCGGGACACAAACCCGGTTGACTATGGCTACACCTTC | CASNHPRDTNPVDYGYTF
TRBJ2-7 | TRBV28 | 15 | once | TRBD1 | TGTGCCAGCAGTGTTCGACAGGGGCTCTTGGTCGAGCAGTACTTC | CASSVRQGLLVEQYF
TRBJ2-5 | TRBV7-9 | 13 | NA | NA | TGTGCCAGCAGCCCCGGAGGGCAAGAGACCCAGTACTTC | CASSPGGQETQYF
TRBJ2-7 | TRBV28 | 12 | once | NA | TGTGACAGCACGGAGGGGGCCTCCGAGCAGTACTTC | CDSTEGASEQYF
TRBJ2-7 | TRBV23-1 | 17 | NA | TRBD1 | TGCGCCAGCTGCCTCCGGGCAGGGGGCCTGAGGGGCTACGAGCAGTACTTC | CASCLRAGGLRGYEQYF
TRBJ1-2 | TRBV9 | 17 | NA | TRBD1 | TGTGCCAGCAGCGTAGGGACAGGCGGCAGGGACGAGCATGGCTACACCTTC | CASSVGTGGRDEHGYTF
TRBJ2-1 | TRBV14 | 20 | NA | TRBD2 | TGTGCCAGCAGCCAGGAATTGCTGCTAGCGGGGATCTCGGAGGGAGATGAGCAGTTCTTC | CASSQELLLAGISEGDEQFF
TRBJ1-2 | TRBV10-3 | 14 | NA | NA | TGTGCCATCAGGCTGCCGGACGGACAATATGGCTACACCTTC | CAIRLPDGQYGYTF